This T cell receptor (beta chain) was retrieved from a study of CD8 T cells in ankylosing spondylitis. Broader study findings: Reportedly, significant enrichment of disease-linked clones occurred in matched ankylosing spondylitis synovial fluid. Researchers report that disease-linked clones proved CD8+ and relatively rare in peripheral blood. Previously reported in reactive arthritis synovial fluid and blood were some of the motif variants. Characteristic, it appeared, of ankylosing spondylitis blood was a TCR beta motif of seven or eight highly homologous variants.

Note on this clonotype: Its antigen is undetermined.

Researchers built TCR beta libraries using quantitative 5'-RACE with molecular barcodes. MiXCR, applied by TCRdb to the 5' RACE reads, yields one record per CDR3 protein. In the table there are 650,000 to 800,000 distinct CDR3 sequences, 19% of which are singletons. Per germline, CDR1 LGHDT and CDR2 YNNKEL (reference sequence). The CDR3 covers 15 residues. V was cut by 4 bases and J by 4 bases, with 13 bases left in between. The chain uses TRBV3-1 and TRBJ2-2, with no clear D. This receptor was identified in a male donor with ankylosing spondylitis. Sequencing was performed on blood, either unsorted or a sorted T cell fraction (not recorded which). The CDR3 coding sequence is TGTGCCAGCAGCCGCGACCAGGTGGCCACCGGGGAGCTGTTTTTT. Its protein product is CASSRDQVATGELFF.